This T cell receptor (beta chain) originates from a study of T-cell memory formation after mild COVID-19. About the research overall: Largely, the TCR clusters proved donor specific.

This clonotype was recorded many times. The length of the CDR3 is 16 residues. V lost 4 bases, J lost 3 bases, and 7 bases stayed unmatched. CDR1 is SGHRS, CDR2 YFSETQ, per germline. Constant-segment primers and 5'RACE yielded cDNA libraries for TCR alpha and TCR beta, each carrying sample barcodes and UMIs. One entry per CDR3 protein, called by TCRdb with MiXCR from the 5' RACE reads. The sample includes hundreds of thousands of distinct CDR3 sequences, 20% seen only once; the top ten take about 21%. This rearrangement joins TRBV5-1 to TRBJ2-1; TRBD1 agrees at 10 bases. The specimen was PBMCs or a T cell subset sorted from them (not recorded which). The receptor comes from a man between 18 and 29 years old who had mild COVID-19 (a few samples of this study predate the infection). Cell type and time point are not known. This CDR3 reads CASSPGQGVGYNEQFF. CDR3 in DNA: TGCGCCAGCAGCCCAGGACAGGGGGTCGGCTACAATGAGCAGTTCTTC.